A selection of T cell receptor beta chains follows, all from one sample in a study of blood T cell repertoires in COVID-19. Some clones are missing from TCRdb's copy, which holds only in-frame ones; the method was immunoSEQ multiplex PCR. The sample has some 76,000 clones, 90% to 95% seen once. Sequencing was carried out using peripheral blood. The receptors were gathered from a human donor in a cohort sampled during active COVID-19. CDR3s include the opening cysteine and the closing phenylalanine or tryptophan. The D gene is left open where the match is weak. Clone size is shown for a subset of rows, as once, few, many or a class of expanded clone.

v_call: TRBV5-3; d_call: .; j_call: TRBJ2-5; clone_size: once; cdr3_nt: TGTGCCAGAAACCCTGACGACCGGGACATTGGGCAAGAGACCCAGTACTTC; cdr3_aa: CARNPDDRDIGQETQYF
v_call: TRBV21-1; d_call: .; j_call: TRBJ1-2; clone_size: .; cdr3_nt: TGTGCCAGCAGCCCCCCGGGGGTTAGCTATGGCTACACCTTC; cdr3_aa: CASSPPGVSYGYTF
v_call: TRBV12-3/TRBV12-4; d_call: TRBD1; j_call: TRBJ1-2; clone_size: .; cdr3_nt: TGTGCCAGCAGTTCGGGACAGGATTATGGCTACACCTTC; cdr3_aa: CASSSGQDYGYTF
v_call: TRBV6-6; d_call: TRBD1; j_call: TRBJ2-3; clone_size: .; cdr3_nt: TGTGCCAGCAGACATCCGGGACAGGGGGCAGATACGCAGTATTTT; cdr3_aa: CASRHPGQGADTQYF
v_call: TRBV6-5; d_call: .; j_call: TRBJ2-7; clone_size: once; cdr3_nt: TGTGCCAGCAGCTACTCCCAGGGGGGCTCCTACGAGCAGTACTTC; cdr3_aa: CASSYSQGGSYEQYF
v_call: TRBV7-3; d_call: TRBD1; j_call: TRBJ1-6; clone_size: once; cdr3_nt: TGTGCCAGCAGTTCGTCTCCGGGACAGAATTCACCCCTCCACTTT; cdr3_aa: CASSSSPGQNSPLHF
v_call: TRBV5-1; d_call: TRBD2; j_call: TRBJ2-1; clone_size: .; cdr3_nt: TGCGCCAGCAGCCGAACAACTAGCGGGGGGTCGTATGAGCAGTTCTTC; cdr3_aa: CASSRTTSGGSYEQFF
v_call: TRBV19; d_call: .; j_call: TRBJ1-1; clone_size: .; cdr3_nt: TGTGCCAGTAGTATGGGAGGGCTCACTGAAGCTTTCTTT; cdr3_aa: CASSMGGLTEAFF
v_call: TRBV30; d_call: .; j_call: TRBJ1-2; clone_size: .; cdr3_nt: TGTGCCTGGGGGGAGCGGGGCAGGGTCTGTGGCTACACCTTC; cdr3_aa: CAWGERGRVCGYTF
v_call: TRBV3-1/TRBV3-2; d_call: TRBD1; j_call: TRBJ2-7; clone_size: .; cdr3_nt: TGTGCCAGCAGCCTGACAGGGGAGAACGAGCAGTACTTC; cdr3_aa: CASSLTGENEQYF